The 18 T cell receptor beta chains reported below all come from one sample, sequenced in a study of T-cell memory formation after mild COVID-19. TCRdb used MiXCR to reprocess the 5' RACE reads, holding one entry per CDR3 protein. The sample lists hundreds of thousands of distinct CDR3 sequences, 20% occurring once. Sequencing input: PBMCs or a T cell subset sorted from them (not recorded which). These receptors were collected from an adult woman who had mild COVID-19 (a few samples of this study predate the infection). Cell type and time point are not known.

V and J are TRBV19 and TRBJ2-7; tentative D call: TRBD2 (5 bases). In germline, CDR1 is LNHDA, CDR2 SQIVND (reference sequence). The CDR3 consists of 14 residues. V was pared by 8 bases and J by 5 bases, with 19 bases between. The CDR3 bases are TGTGCCAGTGGGAGAACCGGAGGTCTCCACGAGCAGTACTTC. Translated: CASGRTGGLHEQYF.

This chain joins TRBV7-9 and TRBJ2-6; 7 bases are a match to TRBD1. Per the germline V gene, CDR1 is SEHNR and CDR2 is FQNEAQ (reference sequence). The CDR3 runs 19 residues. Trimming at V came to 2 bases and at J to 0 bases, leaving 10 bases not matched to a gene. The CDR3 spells CASSLSARDRSSGANVLTF. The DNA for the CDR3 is TGTGCCAGCAGCTTATCCGCTCGGGACAGAAGCTCTGGGGCCAACGTCCTGACTTTC.

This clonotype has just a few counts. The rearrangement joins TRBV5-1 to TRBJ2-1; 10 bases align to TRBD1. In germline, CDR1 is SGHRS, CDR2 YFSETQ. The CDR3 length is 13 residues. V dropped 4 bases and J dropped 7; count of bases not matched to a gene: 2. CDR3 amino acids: CASSVDRGNEQFF. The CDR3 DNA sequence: TGCGCCAGCAGCGTGGACAGGGGGAATGAGCAGTTCTTC.

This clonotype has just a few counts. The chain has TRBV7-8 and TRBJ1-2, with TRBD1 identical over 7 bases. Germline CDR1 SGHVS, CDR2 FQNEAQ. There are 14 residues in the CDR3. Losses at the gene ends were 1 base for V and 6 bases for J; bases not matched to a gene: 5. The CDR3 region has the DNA TGTGCCAGCAGCTTAGACAGGGGAGGGGATGGCTACACCTTC. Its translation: CASSLDRGGDGYTF.

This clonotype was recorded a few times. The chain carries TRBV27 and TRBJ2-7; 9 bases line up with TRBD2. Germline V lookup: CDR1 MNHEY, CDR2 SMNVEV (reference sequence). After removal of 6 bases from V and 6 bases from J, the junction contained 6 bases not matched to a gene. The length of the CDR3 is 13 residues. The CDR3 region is CASRGTSWGEQYF. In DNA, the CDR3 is TGTGCCAGCAGAGGGACTAGCTGGGGCGAGCAGTACTTC.

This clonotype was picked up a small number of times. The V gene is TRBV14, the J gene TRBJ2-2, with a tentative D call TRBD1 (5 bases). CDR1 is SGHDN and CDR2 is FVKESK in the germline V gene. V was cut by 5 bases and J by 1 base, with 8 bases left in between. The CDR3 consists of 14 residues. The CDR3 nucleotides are TGTGCCAGCAGCGTCGACAGGAACACCGGGGAGCTGTTTTTT. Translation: CASSVDRNTGELFF.

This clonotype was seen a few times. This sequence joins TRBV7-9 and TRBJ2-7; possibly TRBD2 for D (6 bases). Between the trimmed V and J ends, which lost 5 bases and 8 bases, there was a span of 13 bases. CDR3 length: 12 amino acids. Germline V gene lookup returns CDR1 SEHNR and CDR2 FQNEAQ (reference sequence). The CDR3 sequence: CASSDDSGQQYF. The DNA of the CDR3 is TGTGCCAGCAGCGATGACAGCGGGCAGCAGTACTTC.

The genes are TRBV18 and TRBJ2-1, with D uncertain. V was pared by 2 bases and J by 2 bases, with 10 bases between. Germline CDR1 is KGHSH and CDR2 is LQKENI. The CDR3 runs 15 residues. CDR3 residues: CASSPVEGPYNEQFF. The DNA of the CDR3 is TGTGCCAGCTCACCAGTGGAAGGGCCCTACAATGAGCAGTTCTTC.

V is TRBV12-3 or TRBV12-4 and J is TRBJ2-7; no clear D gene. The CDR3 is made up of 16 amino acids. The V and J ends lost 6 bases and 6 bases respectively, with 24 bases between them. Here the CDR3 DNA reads TGTGCCAGCAGCCCCCTCTACCGGGCCTTGATATGCGAGCAGTACTTC. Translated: CASSPLYRALICEQYF.

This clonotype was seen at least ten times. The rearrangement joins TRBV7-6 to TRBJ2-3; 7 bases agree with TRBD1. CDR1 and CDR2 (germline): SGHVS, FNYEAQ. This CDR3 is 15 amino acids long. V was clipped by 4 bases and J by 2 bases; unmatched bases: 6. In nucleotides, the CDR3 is TGTGCCAGCAGCTCAACAGGGGCCTCCACAGATACGCAGTATTTT. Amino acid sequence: CASSSTGASTDTQYF.

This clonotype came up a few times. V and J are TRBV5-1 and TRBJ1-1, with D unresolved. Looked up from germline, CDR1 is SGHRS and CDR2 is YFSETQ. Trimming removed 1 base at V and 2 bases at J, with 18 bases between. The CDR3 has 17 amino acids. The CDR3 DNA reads TGCGCCAGCAGCTTGATCGGTGAGGGTTCGATTAACACTGAAGCTTTCTTT. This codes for CASSLIGEGSINTEAFF.

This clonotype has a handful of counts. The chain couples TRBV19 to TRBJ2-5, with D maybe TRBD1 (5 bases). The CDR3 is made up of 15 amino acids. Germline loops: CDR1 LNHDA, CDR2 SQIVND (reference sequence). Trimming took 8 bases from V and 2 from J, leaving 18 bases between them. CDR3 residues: CASSVDFGAQETQYF. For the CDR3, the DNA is TGTGCCAGTTCTGTGGATTTTGGGGCTCAAGAGACCCAGTACTTC.

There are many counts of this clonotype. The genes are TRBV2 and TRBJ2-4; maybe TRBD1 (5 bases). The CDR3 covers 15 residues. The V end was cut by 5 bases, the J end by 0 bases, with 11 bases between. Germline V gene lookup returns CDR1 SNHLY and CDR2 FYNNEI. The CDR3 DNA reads TGTGCCAGCAGTTCTGACAGAGGAGCCAAAAACATTCAGTACTTC. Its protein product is CASSSDRGAKNIQYF.

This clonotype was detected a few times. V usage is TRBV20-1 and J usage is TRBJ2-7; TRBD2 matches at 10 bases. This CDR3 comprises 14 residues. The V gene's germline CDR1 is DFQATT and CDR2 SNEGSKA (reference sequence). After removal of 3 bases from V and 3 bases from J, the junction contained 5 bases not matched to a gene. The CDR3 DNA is TGCAGTGCTAGGGGGGCTAGCGGGAGCTACGAGCAGTACTTC. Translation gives CSARGASGSYEQYF.

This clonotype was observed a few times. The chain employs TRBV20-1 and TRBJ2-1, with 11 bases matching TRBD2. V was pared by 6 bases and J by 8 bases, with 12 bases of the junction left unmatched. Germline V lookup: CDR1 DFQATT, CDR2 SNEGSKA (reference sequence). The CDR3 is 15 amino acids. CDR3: CSADGLAGLGDEQFF. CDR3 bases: TGCAGTGCCGACGGACTAGCGGGCCTTGGGGATGAGCAGTTCTTC.

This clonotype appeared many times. The CDR3 reads CASSLAISEQYF. In DNA, the CDR3 is TGTGCCAGCAGTTTAGCGATTAGCGAGCAGTACTTC. The chain recombines TRBV12-3 or TRBV12-4 with TRBJ2-7; D not resolved. The CDR3 runs 12 residues. V gave up 0 bases and J gave up 6 bases, with 6 bases separating them.

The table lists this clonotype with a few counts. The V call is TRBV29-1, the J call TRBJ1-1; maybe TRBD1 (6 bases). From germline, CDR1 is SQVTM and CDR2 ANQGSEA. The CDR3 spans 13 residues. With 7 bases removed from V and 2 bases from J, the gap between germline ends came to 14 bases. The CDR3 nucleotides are TGCAGCGCGTCGACAGGATTAAACACTGAAGCTTTCTTT. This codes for CSASTGLNTEAFF.

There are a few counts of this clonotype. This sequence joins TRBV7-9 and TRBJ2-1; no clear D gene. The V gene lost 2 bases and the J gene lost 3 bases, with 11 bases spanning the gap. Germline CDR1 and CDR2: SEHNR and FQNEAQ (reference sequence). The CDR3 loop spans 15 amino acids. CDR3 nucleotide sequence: TGTGCCAGCAGCTTATCGGCTAGGGTCTACAATGAGCAGTTCTTC. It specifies CASSLSARVYNEQFF.